The present T cell receptor (beta chain) was sequenced within a study of T cell repertoires in cytomegalovirus infection. Study at large: A matching HLA type, together with CMV infection, was signaled by public TCR beta signatures.

The CDR3 has 15 residues. V gave up 4 bases and J gave up 0 bases, with 11 bases separating them. The germline gives CDR1 SGHVT, CDR2 SQSDAQ. TCRdb called the reads again in MiXCR, with one record for every CDR3 protein. The table includes about 190,000 distinct CDR3 sequences, roughly 27% detected once. Regarding this clonotype: Its antigen remains unknown. A much larger clone is a single base away; this may be a read error.

Findings and caveats of the study: What dominated the ex vivo response were HLA-C-restricted CMV-specific TCR beta clonotypes.

The chain uses TRBV7-4 and TRBJ2-3; D call uncertain. Sequencing was performed on PBMCs. The sequence derives from a human donor in good health (CMV status not recorded). Some clones in this sample may be carry-over from other donors' samples. The CDR3 loop reads CASSSMGISTDTQYF. The CDR3 DNA reads TGTGCCAGCAGCTCGATGGGAATAAGCACAGATACGCAGTATTTT. The full variable domain, rest sourced from reference TRBV7-4 and TRBJ2-3, is GAGVSQSPRYKVAKRGRDVALRCDSISGHVTLYWYRQTLGQGSEVLTYSQSDAQRDKSGRPSGRFSAERPERSVSTLKIQRTEQGDSAVYLCASSSMGISTDTQYFGPGTRLTVL.